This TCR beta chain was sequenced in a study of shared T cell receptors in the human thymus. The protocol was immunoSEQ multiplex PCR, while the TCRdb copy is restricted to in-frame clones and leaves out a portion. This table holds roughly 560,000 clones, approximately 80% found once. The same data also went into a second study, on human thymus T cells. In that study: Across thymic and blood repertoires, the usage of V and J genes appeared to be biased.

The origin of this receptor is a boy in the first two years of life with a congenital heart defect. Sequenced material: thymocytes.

CDR3: CASSESWASGMETQYF. The CDR3 DNA reads TGCGCCAGCAGTGAGTCCTGGGCTAGCGGGATGGAGACCCAGTACTTC. This sequence joins TRBV10-1 and TRBJ2-5, with TRBD2 identical over 9 bases. Germline-derived CDR1 and CDR2 are WNHNN and SYGVQD (reference sequence). CDR3 length: 16 residues. Losses at the gene ends were 0 bases for V and 5 bases for J; bases not matched to a gene: 7.